This TCR beta chain is from a study of metastatic and nonmetastatic thyroid tumors. Study summary: Repertoires of blood and of tissue (tumor or nodule) from malignant and benign thyroid patients were compared. Study-wide results and limits: Malignant thyroid tumors reportedly exceeded benign nodules significantly in TCR beta diversity, with the difference appearing in blood and tumor.

From the PCR reads, TCRdb re-called clones with MiXCR. The table has roughly 30,000 clones, approximately 17% seen once. Patients were all untreated before their thyroid surgery. This clone was seen ten or more times. Its antigen is not identified. V was clipped by 5 bases and J by 4 bases, with 9 bases between them. This CDR3 spans 13 amino acids. CDR1 is LNHDA and CDR2 is SQIVND in the germline V gene (reference sequence). Sequenced sample: blood. This receptor was taken from a female donor with papillary thyroid cancer or a benign thyroid nodule (not recorded which). Some clones in this sample may be carry-over from other donors' samples. The chain employs TRBV19 and TRBJ2-1, with D hard to call. The CDR3 sequence is CASSLGRYNEQFF. The CDR3 DNA reads as TGTGCCAGTAGTTTGGGCAGATACAATGAGCAGTTCTTC.